This section outlines one T cell receptor (beta chain) sequence together with its context. Its antigen is still unknown. J lost 5 bases, V lost 5 bases, and 6 bases had no gene match. This CDR3 comprises 13 residues. Germline CDR1 reads ENHRY; CDR2 reads SYGVKD. PCR primers comprised 60 Vbeta and 13 Jbeta primers. Assay: immunoSEQ multiplex PCR; the TCRdb copy retains only in-frame clones and omits some. The sample consists of fewer than 100,000 clones, about 78% of them appearing once. This record comes from a study of cytomegalovirus exposure and HLA in healthy donors. Whole-study context: Earlier findings included some 120 million unique TCR beta sequences obtained from about 180 million T cells.

The study's findings and limits: Later on, analysis showed that most CMV-associated TCR beta chains appeared to be HLA-restricted.

This clonotype was obtained from a woman aged 40 to 50 in good health and CMV-seropositive. The V call is TRBV10-3, the J call TRBJ2-7; 7 nucleotides match TRBD1. What was sequenced was PBMCs. DNA of the CDR3: TGTGCCATCAGTCGACAGGGTGACCACGAGCAGTACTTC. It translates to CAISRQGDHEQYF.